The entry that follows covers one T cell receptor beta chain sequence. Generated by immunoSEQ multiplex PCR, the TCRdb table keeps only in-frame clones and is missing some. In the table there are 150,000 to 200,000 clones, about 90% of which are singletons. These data come from a study of control samples from healthy donors and cancer patients. This CDR3 is built from 19 residues. V gave up 0 bases and J gave up 0 bases; unmatched junction bases: 11. The germline V gene has CDR1 SGDLS and CDR2 YYNGEE. The chain uses TRBV9 and TRBJ1-3, with 8 bases fitting TRBD1. Sequences were obtained from blood. This receptor was taken from a woman aged 45-59 years in good health. The CDR3 protein is CASSVGLRTGSYSGNTIYF. CDR3 sequence (DNA): TGTGCCAGCAGCGTAGGCTTGCGGACAGGGAGTTACTCTGGAAACACCATATATTTT.